This TCR beta chain is drawn from a study of CD8+CD57+ T cells in acquired aplastic anemia. Genomic DNA templated the TCR beta VDJ and CDR3 profiling. One entry per CDR3 protein, called by TCRdb with MiXCR from the reads. The sample contains about 240,000 distinct CDR3 sequences, roughly half of which appear only once. Notes on the study in general: Researchers report that twenty-nine CD8+ CDR3 sequences appeared in both patients and controls. Any difference that existed in CD8+ Simpson's diversity between patients and controls was not significant.

About this clonotype: Its cognate antigen is unknown.

Patients sequenced had flow cytometry evidence of CD8+CD57+ cell expansion. Germline loops: CDR1 MNHEY, CDR2 SMNVEV (reference sequence). The J segment lost 0 bases and the V segment lost 3 bases, leaving 3 bases of the junction unmatched. There are 16 residues in the CDR3. The V gene is TRBV27, the J gene TRBJ1-5, with 9 bases matching TRBD1. Sequencing input: sorted CD4+, CD8+, or CD8+CD57+ T cells (not recorded which) from PBMCs. The sequence was obtained from a human donor with aplastic anemia. The CDR3 coding sequence is TGTGCCAGCAGTTTGACAGGGGGTGATAGCAATCAGCCCCAGCATTTT. It encodes CASSLTGGDSNQPQHF.